The 5 T cell receptor beta chains below come from one sample, sequenced in a study of blood T cell repertoires in COVID-19. The method was immunoSEQ multiplex PCR; TCRdb's version includes in-frame clones alone and lacks a portion of them. Of 450,000 to 500,000 clones listed, more than 85% are singletons. Sequencing was performed on PBMCs or T cells enriched from blood (not recorded which). The receptor source for this set is a woman aged 60-75 years who had recovered from COVID-19.

The V and J genes are TRBV6-1 and TRBJ1-6; 8 bases align to TRBD1. CDR3 length: 14 amino acids. With V trimmed by 1 base and J by 9 bases, 2 bases remained unmatched. The germline V gene encodes CDR1 MNHNS and CDR2 SASEGT. The CDR3 coding sequence is TGTGCCAGCAGTGAAGGACAGGGGAGTTCACCCCTCCACTTT. Translating it yields CASSEGQGSSPLHF.

The chain uses TRBV29-1 and TRBJ2-2; the D gene is possibly TRBD2 (7 bases). The CDR3 consists of 13 residues. Per germline, CDR1 SQVTM and CDR2 ANQGSEA. V dropped 7 bases and J dropped 6 bases, with 15 bases sitting between them. CDR3: CSGRVGGAGELFF. The CDR3 coding sequence is TGCAGCGGGCGCGTAGGGGGGGCCGGGGAGCTGTTTTTT.

As to this clone: Other nucleotide sequences from this sample produce the same CDR3. The V gene is TRBV5-1, the J gene TRBJ2-7; the match to TRBD2 covers 14 bases. This CDR3 is 17 amino acids long. V shed 4 bases, J shed 2 bases, and the junction held 8 bases outside the gene matches. Looked up from germline, CDR1 is SGHRS and CDR2 is YFSETQ. CDR3 residues: CASSRGLAGAGTYEQYV. CDR3 in DNA: TGCGCCAGCAGCAGGGGACTAGCGGGGGCCGGAACCTACGAGCAGTACGTC.

In this sample, this clone turned up once. The chain uses TRBV28 and TRBJ2-2, with D perhaps TRBD2 (6 bases). The CDR3 runs to 15 residues. Trimming took 6 bases from V and 0 from J, leaving 11 bases between them. Per germline, CDR1 MDHEN and CDR2 SYDVKM. The DNA for the CDR3 is TGTGCCAGCAGACTGTGGGGGGCGAACACCGGGGAGCTGTTTTTT. Protein: CASRLWGANTGELFF.

CDR3 in DNA: TGTGCCAGTAACCGCGAATCAGGGTACGGAAACACCATATATTTT. Protein sequence: CASNRESGYGNTIYF. V and J are TRBV19 and TRBJ1-3; D is possibly TRBD1 (5 bases). CDR3 length: 15 residues. Germline CDR1 and CDR2: LNHDA and SQIVND (reference sequence). V was trimmed by 7 bases and J by 4 bases, leaving 17 bases between them.